This T cell receptor (beta chain) derives from a study of OX40 agonist ivuxolimab in advanced cancers. Looking at the study overall: A male proportion of 82.7% was recorded, with mean age around 64 years and range about 20 to 90.

The CDR3 is made up of 13 amino acids. Germline V gives CDR1 MNHNS, CDR2 SASEGT. V was cut by 7 bases and J by 1 base, with 10 bases left in between. Whole-study findings and limits: CD8+ T cells (on average) carried more expanded clones than CD4+ T cells.

Produced via immunoSEQ multiplex PCR; TCRdb's table is partial and in-frame only. Here the sample spans some 74,000 clones, roughly 90% being singletons. Turning to this clone: Antigen specificity is unknown.

The chain employs TRBV6-1 and TRBJ1-1; tentatively, D is TRBD1 (5 bases). The source was CD4+ or CD8+ T cells sorted from blood, collected in a trial of the OX40 agonist ivuxolimab. The source is an adult with an advanced solid tumor such as melanoma, head and neck, liver or kidney cancer. CDR3 amino acids: CASKRDPNTEAFF. In DNA form, the CDR3 reads TGTGCCAGCAAACGGGACCCGAACACTGAAGCTTTCTTT.